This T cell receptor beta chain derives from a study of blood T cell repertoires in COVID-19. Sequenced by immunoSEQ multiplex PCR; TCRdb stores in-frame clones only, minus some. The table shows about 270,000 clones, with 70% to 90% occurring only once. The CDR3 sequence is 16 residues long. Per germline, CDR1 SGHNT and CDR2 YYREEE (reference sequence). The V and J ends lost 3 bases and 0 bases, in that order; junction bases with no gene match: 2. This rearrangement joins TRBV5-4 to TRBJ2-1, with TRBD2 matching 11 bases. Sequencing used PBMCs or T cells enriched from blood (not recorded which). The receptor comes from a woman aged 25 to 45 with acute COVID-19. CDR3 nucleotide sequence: TGTGCCAGCAGCTATAGCGGGAGGGGCTCCTACAATGAGCAGTTCTTC. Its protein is CASSYSGRGSYNEQFF.